The rows below give T cell receptor beta chains drawn from one sample of a study of regulatory T cells in long-lasting Graves disease. TCRdb passed the multiplex PCR reads through MiXCR, listing each CDR3 protein once. The data hold about 660,000 distinct CDR3 sequences, with about 30% observed a single time. Source: peripheral blood mononuclear cells (PBMCs), taken when the disease was refractory, from a patient treated with antithyroid drugs. The receptors shown here come from a female donor with Graves disease. CDR3s include the opening cysteine and the closing phenylalanine or tryptophan. The D gene is left open where the match is weak. Clone size is given for some rows only: seen once, a few or many times, or a class if the clone is expanded.

J	V	size	D	length	CDR3	DNA
TRBJ1-5	TRBV2	many	NA	15	CASSSGVYSNQPQHF	TGTGCCAGCAGCTCGGGGGTTTATAGCAATCAGCCCCAGCATTTT
TRBJ2-7	TRBV6-2/TRBV6-3	NA	NA	14	CASSYSVLDALQYF	TGTGCCAGCAGTTACTCGGTGCTAGATGCTTTGCAGTACTTC
TRBJ2-1	TRBV5-6	few	TRBD2	16	CASSYVAGMVLNEQFF	TGTGCCAGCAGTTATGTAGCGGGTATGGTGTTGAATGAGCAGTTCTTC
TRBJ1-1	TRBV2	NA	NA	17	CASSENLTGRLNTEAFF	TGTGCCAGCAGTGAAAATCTGACGGGACGGTTGAACACTGAAGCTTTCTTT
TRBJ1-5	TRBV25-1	NA	NA	16	CASSAPGAGSNQPQHF	TGTGCCAGCAGTGCGCCGGGAGCGGGGAGCAATCAGCCCCAGCATTTT
TRBJ2-5	TRBV7-9	few	NA	13	CASSPKVAETQYF	TGTGCCAGCAGCCCAAAAGTCGCGGAGACCCAGTACTTC
TRBJ2-5	TRBV6-5	NA	NA	14	CASSYWGGGETQYF	TGTGCCAGCAGTTACTGGGGGGGCGGGGAGACCCAGTACTTC
TRBJ2-7	TRBV6-1	NA	NA	12	CASSDLRDEQYF	TGTGCCAGCAGTGACTTGCGGGACGAGCAGTACTTC
TRBJ1-2	TRBV5-6	NA	TRBD1	14	CASRPGGGHYGYTF	TGTGCCAGCAGACCAGGGGGCGGTCACTATGGCTACACCTTC
TRBJ1-4	TRBV12-3/TRBV12-4	many	NA	14	CASSSHQSTRKLFF	TGTGCCAGCAGTTCACACCAGTCTACTCGAAAACTGTTTTTT
TRBJ1-3	TRBV3-1	NA	TRBD1	16	CASSQFRDSRGNTIYF	TGTGCCAGCAGCCAGTTCCGGGACAGCCGAGGAAACACCATATATTTT
TRBJ2-5	TRBV7-9	NA	TRBD1	14	CASSFGQVGETQYF	TGTGCCAGCAGCTTCGGACAGGTGGGAGAGACCCAGTACTTC
TRBJ1-4	TRBV2	NA	NA	12	CASSSVEEKLFF	TGTGCCAGCAGCTCGGTTGAAGAAAAACTGTTTTTT
TRBJ2-5	TRBV20-1	once	TRBD2	14	CSASMDASGTTQYF	TGCAGTGCTAGTATGGATGCTAGCGGGACGACCCAGTACTTC
TRBJ1-3	TRBV2	NA	NA	14	CASGGLGVGNTIYF	TGTGCCAGCGGAGGCTTGGGGGTTGGAAACACCATATATTTT
TRBJ1-2	TRBV3-1	many	TRBD1	16	CASSQFGTGSSFDYTF	TGTGCCAGCAGCCAATTCGGGACAGGGAGTTCGTTCGACTACACCTTC